Listed below are T cell receptor beta chains from one sample, sequenced in a study. TCRdb ran MiXCR on the 5' RACE reads and lists one entry per CDR3 protein. The sample lists more than 40,000 distinct CDR3 sequences, 25% to 35% occurring once. Sequences were obtained from memory CD4+ T cells sorted from a lymph node. The source is a female donor with breast cancer. Each CDR3 is given with its conserved first and last residue. Fields, in order: J gene, V gene, CDR3 protein.

TRBJ2-3	TRBV5-1	CASRSPGQGVKDTQYF
TRBJ1-2	TRBV6-5	CASSLGIPNYGYTF
TRBJ2-5	TRBV5-1	CASSLSVAGAQETQYF
TRBJ2-1	TRBV25-1	CASSDGDRDDNEQFF
TRBJ1-1	TRBV7-2	CASTLGTETEAFF
TRBJ1-5	TRBV6-1	CASSERVGAMAGQPQHF
TRBJ2-7	TRBV6-1	CASSERFGGEQYF
TRBJ2-5	TRBV6-5	CASSPWTDQETQYF
TRBJ2-5	TRBV9	CANSVGDAVAQYF
TRBJ2-3	TRBV5-1	CASSLSPSGSRDTQYF
TRBJ2-3	TRBV5-1	CASSQTDTQYF
TRBJ2-1	TRBV5-6	CASSLGTTRSEQFF
TRBJ1-2	TRBV11-2	CASSLEPNYGYTF
TRBJ2-2	TRBV7-3	CASSFLAGPAPTGELFF
TRBJ2-4	TRBV29-1	CSVVGVSAKNIQYF
TRBJ2-3	TRBV3-1	CASSQDPSGGSDTQYF
TRBJ1-2	TRBV6-2/TRBV6-3	CAGRPTSGARGGYTF
TRBJ2-2	TRBV12-3/TRBV12-4	CASSRGGQFNTGELFF
TRBJ2-7	TRBV4-3	CASSQDGVRYEQYF
TRBJ2-3	TRBV20-1	CSARRVLATSTDTQYF
TRBJ2-5	TRBV21-1	CASSKADSGTGVETQYF
TRBJ2-1	TRBV5-1	CASSFANPGENEQFF
TRBJ2-2	TRBV7-2	CASSLAAVAEPNTGELFF
TRBJ1-2	TRBV2	CATTGNYGYTF
TRBJ2-7	TRBV27	CASSDLRYFYEQYF
TRBJ2-2	TRBV5-1	CASSLKSLDDTGELFF
TRBJ2-1	TRBV7-2	CAGSLGTISYNEQFF
TRBJ1-3	TRBV27	CASKGSGNTIYF
TRBJ2-3	TRBV5-1	CASSLEGTDTQYF
TRBJ2-5	TRBV11-3	CASSPGLAGRGETQYF
TRBJ2-7	TRBV27	CASSLSSPTYEQYF
TRBJ2-3	TRBV20-1	CSAVSGGASDTQYF
TRBJ2-2	TRBV7-2	CASSLGQGSNTGELFF
TRBJ2-1	TRBV5-1	CASRSLQGLTYNEQFF
TRBJ2-7	TRBV9	CASSVEWEFGEQYF
TRBJ2-7	TRBV5-1	CASSLRDRGHEQYF
TRBJ1-1	TRBV7-3	CASSLDRDTEAFF
TRBJ2-1	TRBV29-1	CSVEGPQYNEQFF
TRBJ2-5	TRBV20-1	CSATGGQETQYF
TRBJ1-2	TRBV28	CASSLRDTNYGYTF
TRBJ2-7	TRBV9	CASSPPSGHEQYF